Relative to its sample, the clone carrying this TCR beta chain is medium-sized. In the authors' methods: Nucleated cell number was recorded as an estimate derived from reference gene primer amplification. Method: immunoSEQ multiplex PCR; TCRdb's copy keeps in-frame clones and lacks some. That table furnishes V, J and clone size, whereas the DNA furnished D and trimming. The sample yields around 80,000 clones, roughly four fifths seen once. This record belongs to a study of blood T cell repertoires in COVID-19. The source is a human donor in a cohort sampled during active COVID-19. The sample comprised peripheral blood.

CDR3 in amino acids: CASSIGNWDSAQHF. The CDR3 DNA follows: TGTGCCAGTAGTATAGGGAATTGGGACTCGGCCCAGCATTTT. This chain joins TRBV19 and TRBJ1-5, with a weak D call TRBD1 (5 bases). The CDR3 length is 14 residues. In germline, CDR1 is LNHDA, CDR2 SQIVND (reference sequence). The V gene lost 1 base and the J gene lost 11 bases, with 15 bases spanning the gap.